This T cell receptor beta chain was retrieved from a study of CD8 T cells in ankylosing spondylitis. Trimming at V came to 2 bases and at J to 7 bases, leaving 8 bases not matched to a gene. Germline values: CDR1 MNHEY, CDR2 SVGEGT. This CDR3 is built from 15 residues. Using quantitative 5'-RACE with molecular barcodes, the authors made TCR beta libraries. TCRdb recomputed calls from the 5' RACE reads with MiXCR, one row per CDR3 protein. The sample holds about 220,000 distinct CDR3 sequences, 6% to 8.5% seen once. There are many counts of this clonotype. Its antigen is still unknown. The study, taken as a whole, reports: Several of the motif variants were reported before in synovial fluid and blood from reactive arthritis. Within ankylosing spondylitis blood, a TCR beta motif made up of eight highly homologous variants appeared to be characteristic.

The clonotype was recovered from a male donor with ankylosing spondylitis. The chain joins TRBV6-2 or TRBV6-3 to TRBJ2-1, with 7 positions matching TRBD2. The specimen sequenced was blood, either unsorted or a sorted T cell fraction (not recorded which). The CDR3 region is CASSYPAGEANEQFF. CDR3 coding DNA: TGTGCCAGCAGTTACCCTGCGGGGGAGGCGAATGAGCAGTTCTTC.